This TCR beta chain stems from a study of patients and donors after allogeneic stem cell transplantation (dated by TCRdb to the early 2020s). The germline V gene (reference sequence) sets CDR1 to SSHAT and CDR2 to FNYEAQ. The CDR3 covers 15 residues, taking in both the cysteine and the phenylalanine. Only the CDR3 region is kept as DNA, spanning 45 bases read in frame from base 1. A word on this clonotype: What antigen it recognizes has not been identified. One end of the junction does not line up with germline, which may come from a read error.

The library was made by RT-PCR. For sequencing, a NextSeq 550 was employed. TCRdb took the public reads, trimmed them with fastp at Q25, ran MiXCR for clone calling and kept in-frame beta chains. Entries are consolidated by CDR3 protein sequence, retaining the most common genes and DNA. The sample table lists 800,000 to 1,000,000 distinct CDR3 sequences, roughly 18% of them with a count of one. The ten largest clones add up to 6% of the sample. The rearranged segments are TRBV7-7 and TRBJ2-5; the D gene is perhaps TRBD1 or TRBD2, each of them matching over 5 bases. The source is a human donor who was either an allogeneic HSCT recipient or a stem cell or donor lymphocyte infusion donor (not recorded which). It is not recorded whose cells these are; they may come from a transplant donor. The sequenced sample consisted of blood, either unsorted or a sorted T cell fraction (not recorded which). The encoded CDR3 is CASSLALAGSETQYF. The DNA sequence is TGTGCTAGCAGCTTAGCGCTGGCAGGGAGTGAGACCCAGTACTTC.